The 28 T cell receptor beta chains below were found in one sample sequenced in a study of response to subunit inactivated influenza vaccine. TCRdb reprocessed the RT-PCR reads via MiXCR and lists one record per CDR3 protein. The data show approximately 500,000 distinct CDR3 sequences, with about 15% seen just once and 11% held by the top ten. Material: PBMCs from blood, obtained 11 to 12 days after vaccination. Receptors originate from a man in his fifties or sixties who received an inactivated influenza vaccine.

This clonotype showed up just a few times. This chain joins TRBV7-2 and TRBJ2-1, with TRBD2 identical over 13 bases. CDR1 and CDR2 from the germline V gene are SGHTA and FQGNSA. Losses at the gene ends were 4 bases for V and 10 bases for J; bases not matched to a gene: 4. The CDR3 is made up of 14 amino acids. The DNA of the CDR3 is TGTGCCAGCAGCTCGGGGGGACTAGCGGGAGAGCAGTTCTTC. Amino acid sequence: CASSSGGLAGEQFF.

This chain links TRBV20-1 with TRBJ2-7; the match to TRBD1 covers 8 bases. Germline V CDR1 and CDR2: DFQATT, SNEGSKA (reference sequence). The junction had 6 bases not matched to a gene; V was cut back by 3 bases and J by 2 bases. The CDR3 is made up of 14 amino acids. This chain's CDR3 is CSARADRETYEQYF. CDR3 DNA: TGCAGTGCTAGGGCGGACAGGGAGACCTACGAGCAGTACTTC.

At least ten counts were recorded for this clonotype. This rearrangement joins TRBV12-3 or TRBV12-4 to TRBJ2-1; 7 positions match TRBD1. The CDR3 consists of 16 residues. With 6 bases clipped from V and 9 bases from J, the junction kept 17 bases outside the gene matches. CDR3 amino acids: CASSPTGLELLSEQFF. Here the CDR3 DNA reads TGTGCCAGCAGCCCGACAGGGCTGGAACTGTTGAGTGAGCAGTTCTTC.

This clonotype appeared many times. The chain uses TRBV2 and TRBJ1-1; TRBD1 agrees at 7 bases. V trimming: 6 bases; J trimming: 1 base; junction bases outside the gene matches: 2. The CDR3 is 13 amino acids. Germline CDR1 reads SNHLY; CDR2 reads FYNNEI. The chain's CDR3 is CASSRGENTEAFF. As DNA, the CDR3 is TGTGCCAGCAGCAGGGGGGAGAACACTGAAGCTTTCTTT.

The chain couples TRBV6-2 or TRBV6-3 to TRBJ2-7, with 14 positions matching TRBD2. V lost 1 base to trimming and J lost 2 bases; unmatched junction nucleotides: 10. Germline V lookup: CDR1 MNHEY, CDR2 SVGEGT. The CDR3 covers 19 residues. DNA for the CDR3: TGTGCCAGCAGTTACTATGTAGGACTAGCGGGAGGACGGGCCTACGAGCAGTACTTC. As protein: CASSYYVGLAGGRAYEQYF.

V is TRBV14 and J is TRBJ2-7; D gene uncertain. The V end was cut by 2 bases, the J end by 7 bases, with 12 bases between. Germline V gene sequence: CDR1 SGHDN, CDR2 FVKESK. CDR3 length: 13 amino acids. DNA for the CDR3: TGTGCCAGCAGCCAACTCACCGACCTAGAGCAGTACTTC. It is translated as CASSQLTDLEQYF.

In the case of this clonotype: At one end the junction does not follow the germline gene, possibly because of a read error. The rearrangement uses TRBV30 and TRBJ2-1, with 7 bases matching TRBD1. This CDR3 region has 14 residues. Germline CDR1 and CDR2: GTSNPN and SVGIG (reference sequence). This chain's CDR3 is CAWGVQGRYNEQFF. In DNA form, the CDR3 reads TGTGCCTGGGGTGTACAGGGGAGATACAATGAGCAGTTCTTC.

This clonotype turned up a few times. This sequence joins TRBV5-1 and TRBJ2-3, with D perhaps TRBD1 (5 bases). The CDR3 is 15 amino acids. The germline V gene encodes CDR1 SGHRS and CDR2 YFSETQ. Between the trimmed V and J ends, which lost 1 base and 4 bases, there was a span of 13 bases. The CDR3 DNA is TGCGCCAGCAGCTTGTCAGGGAATCGGCCAGATACGCAGTATTTT. Translation: CASSLSGNRPDTQYF.

The chain links TRBV7-4 to TRBJ2-7; 11 bases agree with TRBD2. The length of the CDR3 is 17 residues. The V gene's germline CDR1 is SGHVT and CDR2 SQSDAQ. The V gene end was trimmed by 5 bases and the J gene end by 3 bases; junction bases not matched to a gene: 12. CDR3 protein: CASSQGTSGLGYYEQYF. For the CDR3, the DNA is TGTGCCAGCAGCCAAGGGACTAGCGGACTAGGGTACTACGAGCAGTACTTC.

This clonotype has a handful of counts. The chain is built from TRBV21-1 and TRBJ2-3; the table's D call, TRBD1, has no DNA check behind it. TRBV21-1 represents a pseudogene. The CDR3 covers 15 residues. DNA of the CDR3: TGTGCCAGCGAGCGGGGAAGGGGTGGAAAAGATACGCAGTATTTT. Its protein is CASERGRGGKDTQYF.

The rearrangement links TRBV11-2 to TRBJ2-5; D is unresolved. Trimming left V 1 base short and J 1 base short, with 7 bases between. CDR1 is SGHAT and CDR2 is FQNNGV in the germline V gene. CDR3 length: 14 amino acids. In DNA form, the CDR3 reads TGTGCCAGCAGCTTAGGAGTTTTCCAAGAGACCCAGTACTTC. Translating gives CASSLGVFQETQYF.

This clonotype has more than one count but fewer than ten. The rearrangement uses TRBV14 and TRBJ2-7; D not certain. V was clipped by 4 bases and J by 2 bases, with 15 bases between them. Per the germline V gene, CDR1 is SGHDN and CDR2 is FVKESK. The length of the CDR3 is 15 residues. As DNA, the CDR3 is TGTGCCAGCAGCCCGGGTGTATACGAAACCTACGAGCAGTACTTC. Protein product: CASSPGVYETYEQYF.

V is TRBV12-3 or TRBV12-4 and J is TRBJ2-4; D is undetermined. The CDR3 length is 16 residues. The germline V and J ends were trimmed by 3 bases and 0 bases, with 12 bases remaining between them. CDR3 DNA: TGTGCCAGCAGTTTGAGGACGCCTAAAGCCAAAAACATTCAGTACTTC. Protein product: CASSLRTPKAKNIQYF.

The DNA for the CDR3 is TGCAGTGCCCCGGGACAGGGGATATACGAGCAGTACTTC. Its translation is CSAPGQGIYEQYF. The chain is built from TRBV20-1 and TRBJ2-7, with 10 bases aligning to TRBD1. CDR1 is DFQATT and CDR2 is SNEGSKA in the germline V gene (reference sequence). Germline trimming cut 6 bases from V and 4 bases from J; bases unmatched to any gene: 6. This CDR3 spans 13 amino acids.

The chain recombines TRBV28 with TRBJ1-1; TRBD1 might be the D (5 bases). From germline, CDR1 is MDHEN and CDR2 SYDVKM. V was trimmed by 5 bases and J by 10 bases, leaving 20 bases between them. The CDR3 is 14 amino acids. The chain's CDR3 is CASSLPGAGMSAFF. For the CDR3, the DNA is TGTGCCAGCAGTCTACCCGGGGCAGGGATGTCAGCTTTCTTT.

This clonotype was seen only a few times. The rearrangement joins TRBV19 to TRBJ2-2, with 8 bases that match TRBD2. This CDR3 comprises 15 residues. The germline CDR1 and CDR2 sequences are LNHDA and SQIVND (reference sequence). After removal of 6 bases from V and 6 bases from J, the junction contained 9 bases not matched to a gene. The DNA for the CDR3 is TGTGCCAGTAGCATAAGCGGGAGAAGTGCCGGGGAGCTGTTTTTT. This sequence encodes CASSISGRSAGELFF.

This clonotype was detected a few times. The rearrangement joins TRBV3-1 to TRBJ2-7; 7 positions match TRBD1. The ends lost 2 bases at V and 7 bases at J; junction bases unmatched: 8. Germline CDR1 reads LGHDT; CDR2 reads YNNKEL (reference sequence). The CDR3 consists of 14 residues. Here the CDR3 reads CASSQLDRPGEQYF. CDR3 nucleotide sequence: TGTGCCAGCAGCCAACTGGACAGGCCCGGGGAGCAGTACTTC.

This clonotype was counted between two and nine times. The chain uses TRBV4-3 and TRBJ2-1; 10 bases agree with TRBD2. V shed 1 base, J shed 6 bases, and the junction held 6 bases outside the gene matches. There are 16 residues in the CDR3. Germline V CDR1 and CDR2: LGHNA, YSLEER. The CDR3 nucleotides read TGCGCCAGCAGCCAAGTTACCAGCGGGGGGGCCAATGAGCAGTTCTTC. It translates to CASSQVTSGGANEQFF.

Only a few counts were recorded for this clonotype. V is TRBV5-1 and J is TRBJ2-5; 7 bases fit TRBD2. With V trimmed by 2 bases and J by 5 bases, 9 bases remained unmatched. From germline, CDR1 is SGHRS and CDR2 YFSETQ. The CDR3 is made up of 15 amino acids. The CDR3 protein is CASSFGAGPEETQYF. The CDR3 nucleotides are TGCGCCAGCAGCTTCGGAGCGGGGCCCGAGGAGACCCAGTACTTC.

This clonotype was counted only a few times. The chain joins TRBV12-3 or TRBV12-4 to TRBJ1-1; TRBD1 might be the D (5 bases). The V end was cut by 7 bases, the J end by 0 bases, with 9 bases between. The CDR3 extends over 13 amino acids. The CDR3 here is CASNGALNTEAFF. CDR3 nucleotide sequence: TGTGCCAGCAACGGGGCCCTGAACACTGAAGCTTTCTTT.

This clonotype was seen a few times. The gene calls are TRBV18 and TRBJ1-5; the D gene is possibly TRBD1 (5 bases). The CDR3 runs 15 residues. Germline V gene lookup returns CDR1 KGHSH and CDR2 LQKENI. With 3 bases removed from V and 0 bases from J, the gap between germline ends came to 9 bases. The DNA of the CDR3 is TGTGCCAGCTCACCGACAGAAAGTAGCAATCAGCCCCAGCATTTT. Translating gives CASSPTESSNQPQHF. The complete variable domain, with remaining parts taken from reference TRBV18 and TRBJ1-5, reads NAGVMQNPRHLVRRRGQEARLRCSPMKGHSHVYWYRQLPEEGLKFMVYLQKENIIDESGMPKERFSAEFPKEGPSILRIQQVVRGDSAAYFCASSPTESSNQPQHFGDGTRLSIL.

This clonotype appeared many times. The chain employs TRBV12-3 or TRBV12-4 and TRBJ1-2; no clear D gene. Trimming took 3 bases from V and 8 from J, leaving 10 bases between them. This CDR3 comprises 12 residues. This chain's CDR3 is CASSFGTSGYTF. The CDR3 nucleotides are TGTGCCAGCAGTTTCGGCACAAGCGGCTACACCTTC.

This clonotype was counted a few times. CDR3 nucleotides: TGTGCCAGCAGCTTTGGGACAGGGGAGGGCAATCAGCCCCAGCATTTT. It encodes CASSFGTGEGNQPQHF. V is TRBV11-2 and J is TRBJ1-5, with 10 bases that match TRBD1. Losses at the gene ends were 3 bases for V and 2 bases for J; bases not matched to a gene: 4. The CDR3 has 16 residues. Germline lookup yields CDR1 SGHAT and CDR2 FQNNGV.

V and J are TRBV11-3 and TRBJ2-1, with 11 bases matching TRBD2. V was pared by 8 bases and J by 8 bases, with 8 bases of the junction left unmatched. Germline CDR1 and CDR2: SGHNT and YENEEA. This CDR3 has 14 amino acids. The DNA of the CDR3 is TGTGCCAGCCCAGTAGCGGGAGGGTTATATGAGCAGTTCTTC. The encoded protein is CASPVAGGLYEQFF.

This clonotype was recorded once. V gene TRBV4-1 combines with J gene TRBJ2-3; tentatively, D is TRBD1 (6 bases). Germline V gene data show CDR1 as MGHRA and CDR2 as YSYEKL. This CDR3 region has 13 residues. V was trimmed by 3 bases and J by 7 bases, leaving 11 bases between them. The CDR3 nucleotides read TGCGCCAGCAGCCAGGCAACAGGGAATACGCAGTATTTT. It is translated as CASSQATGNTQYF.

This clonotype was found a few times. This chain connects TRBV6-5 to TRBJ1-6, with 11 bases lining up with TRBD1. In germline, CDR1 is MNHEY, CDR2 SVGAGI. V lost 2 bases and J lost 12; bases outside the gene matches: 6. CDR3 length: 15 residues. For the CDR3, the DNA is TGTGCCAGCAGTTACGCCGGACAGGGGGCCCGACCCCTCCACTTT. Its translation: CASSYAGQGARPLHF.

V usage is TRBV4-3 and J usage is TRBJ2-7, with a tentative D call TRBD1 (5 bases). The CDR3 loop spans 14 amino acids. V lost 0 bases to trimming and J lost 5 bases, with 11 bases between them. The germline V gene encodes CDR1 LGHNA and CDR2 YSLEER. The CDR3 DNA sequence: TGCGCCAGCAGCCAAGAGCCTAGGGGCGACGAGCAGTACTTC. This translates into CASSQEPRGDEQYF.

The chain employs TRBV7-8 and TRBJ2-1; TRBD1 matches 12 bases. Germline-derived CDR1 and CDR2 are SGHVS and FQNEAQ. The CDR3 is made up of 15 amino acids. With V trimmed by 5 bases and J by 7 bases, 6 bases remained unmatched. DNA for the CDR3: TGTGCCAGCAGCCAGGGACAGGGGGCGAGTAATGAGCAGTTCTTC. Its translation: CASSQGQGASNEQFF.